The 30 T cell receptor beta chains reported below all come from one sample, sequenced in a study of beta chain features in type 1 diabetes. Study findings and constraints: Researchers report that Type 1 diabetes patients had moderately but significantly shorter TCRB CDR3s across all four CD4+ subsets.

These receptors lack a known antigen. Expressed TCRB transcripts got sequenced, as all isolated RNA was reverse transcribed. The method was immunoSEQ multiplex PCR; TCRdb's version includes in-frame clones alone and lacks a portion of them. The data show hundreds of thousands of clones, around 15% seen once. What was sequenced was naive CD4+ T cells from blood. The receptor set was obtained from a young man with type 1 diabetes.

The chain links TRBV30 to TRBJ1-5; unclear D gene. Trimming cost V 5 bases and J 9 bases, with 14 bases left between them. The CDR3 spans 12 residues. Per germline, CDR1 GTSNPN and CDR2 SVGIG (reference sequence). The CDR3 spells CAWSLGWAPQHF. For the CDR3, the DNA is TGTGCCTGGTCCCTGGGGTGGGCGCCCCAGCATTTT.

Only a few counts were recorded for this clone. This chain uses TRBV7-2 with TRBJ1-2; D ambiguous. CDR1 SGHTA and CDR2 FQGNSA come from the germline V gene. V was clipped by 5 bases and J by 4 bases, with 17 bases between them. This CDR3 has 15 amino acids. CDR3 nucleotides: TGTGCCAGCAGCCCTAGAGGTTCCCCTACCTATGGCTACACCTTC. Its translation is CASSPRGSPTYGYTF.

The CDR3 DNA follows: TGCGCCAGCAGCCAAACCCCCGGGCAGGGGCTTGAAGCTTTCTTT. Amino acids: CASSQTPGQGLEAFF. The chain uses TRBV5-1 and TRBJ1-1; tentative D call: TRBD1 (6 bases). Between the trimmed V and J ends, which lost 4 bases and 7 bases, there was a span of 20 bases. The CDR3 consists of 15 residues. Germline lookup yields CDR1 SGHRS and CDR2 YFSETQ. The whole variable domain, filled in from reference TRBV5-1 and TRBJ1-1, reads KAGVTQTPRYLIKTRGQQVTLSCSPISGHRSVSWYQQTPGQGLQFLFEYFSETQRNKGNFPGRFSGRQFSNSRSEMNVSTLELGDSALYLCASSQTPGQGLEAFFGQGTRLTVV.

This clone was counted between two and nine times. The chain links TRBV28 to TRBJ2-7, with D tentatively TRBD1 or TRBD2 (5 bases each). In germline, CDR1 is MDHEN, CDR2 SYDVKM. The V gene lost 11 bases and the J gene lost 3 bases, with 11 bases spanning the gap. The CDR3 covers 11 residues. The CDR3 loop is CAEGSNYEQYF. CDR3 nucleotides: TGTGCCGAGGGGTCGAACTACGAGCAGTACTTC. The full variable domain, its missing parts supplied by reference TRBV28 and TRBJ2-7, is DVKVTQSSRYLVKRTGEKVFLECVQDMDHENMFWYRQDPGLGLRLIYFSYDVKMKEKGDIPEGYSVSREKKERFSLILESASTNQTSMYLCAEGSNYEQYFGPGTRLTVT.

This clone was observed a few times. The chain combines TRBV5-1 with TRBJ2-1; 7 bases are a match to TRBD2. CDR3 length equals 16 residues. V was pared by 2 bases and J by 1 base, with 6 bases of the junction left unmatched. In germline, CDR1 is SGHRS, CDR2 YFSETQ. DNA of the CDR3: TGCGCCAGCAGCTTTTTAGCGGGTGGGTCCTACAATGAGCAGTTCTTC. Protein sequence: CASSFLAGGSYNEQFF. Full variable domain (missing parts from reference TRBV5-1 and TRBJ2-1): KAGVTQTPRYLIKTRGQQVTLSCSPISGHRSVSWYQQTPGQGLQFLFEYFSETQRNKGNFPGRFSGRQFSNSRSEMNVSTLELGDSALYLCASSFLAGGSYNEQFFGPGTRLTVL.

This clone was counted a few times. This rearrangement joins TRBV7-3 to TRBJ1-6; D might be TRBD1 (6 bases). This CDR3 is 15 amino acids long. V was pared by 5 bases and J by 1 base, with 9 bases between. Looked up from germline, CDR1 is SGHTA and CDR2 is FQGTGA. DNA for the CDR3: TGTGCCAGCAGCGTCACAGGGTCCTATAATTCACCCCTCCACTTT. This encodes CASSVTGSYNSPLHF. The variable domain in full, completed from reference TRBV7-3 and TRBJ1-6, reads GAGVSQTPSNKVTEKGKYVELRCDPISGHTALYWYRQSLGQGPEFLIYFQGTGAADDSGLPNDRFFAVRPEGSVSTLKIQRTERGDSAVYLCASSVTGSYNSPLHFGNGTRLTVT.

This clone was found once. V usage is TRBV7-3 and J usage is TRBJ2-7; D call uncertain. CDR1 SGHTA and CDR2 FQGTGA come from the germline V gene. V lost 3 bases to trimming and J lost 6 bases, with 12 bases between them. CDR3 length: 13 residues. The CDR3 DNA reads as TGTGCCAGCAGCTTCCTCTCTACGGGCGAGCAGTACTTC. It is translated as CASSFLSTGEQYF.

This clone turned up a few times. The rearrangement links TRBV19 to TRBJ2-6; D is undetermined. CDR1 is LNHDA, CDR2 SQIVND, per germline (reference sequence). The CDR3 spans 15 residues. V lost 5 bases, J lost 0 bases, and 8 bases lay in between. This CDR3 is CASSQSPSGANVLTF. For the CDR3, the DNA is TGTGCCAGTAGTCAAAGCCCCTCTGGGGCCAACGTCCTGACTTTC.

In regard to this clone: The conserved final phenylalanine or tryptophan is absent from the CDR3, which likely points to a read error. The DNA is omitted, as the CDR3 cannot be located on it reliably, and the CDR3 follows TCRdb's listing. This chain links TRBV4-3 with TRBJ2-3; the D call TRBD2 from the table was never checked on the DNA. Germline-derived CDR1 and CDR2 are LGHNA and YSLEER. The CDR3 is 17 amino acids long, termini counted. The CDR3 loop is CASSQDTGRVGAGGAIL.

This clone was recorded a few times. The chain links TRBV5-1 to TRBJ1-1; D is uncertain. Germline V gives CDR1 SGHRS, CDR2 YFSETQ. V shed 0 bases and J shed 1 base, with 4 bases lying between them. The CDR3 consists of 13 residues. CDR3 in DNA: TGCGCCAGCAGCTTGGCAGAGAACACTGAAGCTTTCTTT. Translating gives CASSLAENTEAFF.

This clone was picked up a small number of times. This sequence joins TRBV2 and TRBJ2-7, with TRBD2 identical over 7 bases. Germline CDR1 is SNHLY and CDR2 is FYNNEI. The J segment lost 3 bases and the V segment lost 3 bases, leaving 5 bases of the junction unmatched. The CDR3 extends over 14 amino acids. CDR3 amino acids: CASSDDGGNYEQYF. The CDR3 region has the DNA TGTGCCAGCAGTGATGACGGGGGGAACTACGAGCAGTACTTC.

V and J are TRBV6-5 and TRBJ2-7; perhaps TRBD1 as D (5 bases). The germline V gene encodes CDR1 MNHEY and CDR2 SVGAGI. The V gene lost 4 bases and the J gene lost 8 bases, with 12 bases spanning the gap. This CDR3 is built from 12 residues. The DNA of the CDR3 is TGTGCCAGCAGTTCTGACAGTCCACAGCAGTACTTC. It is translated as CASSSDSPQQYF.

This clone showed up just a few times. The CDR3 DNA reads as TGTGCCAGCAGTTTAATAACAGGGAACTATGGCTACACCTTC. This translates into CASSLITGNYGYTF. The chain is built from TRBV28 and TRBJ1-2, with D possibly being TRBD1 (6 bases). This CDR3 region has 14 residues. The V gene lost 2 bases and the J gene lost 2 bases, with 9 bases spanning the gap. The germline V gene encodes CDR1 MDHEN and CDR2 SYDVKM.

This clone came up many times. The rearrangement joins TRBV10-2 to TRBJ2-7; 10 nucleotides match TRBD1. J was trimmed by 5 bases and V by 8 bases; bases with no gene match: 12. Germline CDR1 reads WSHSY; CDR2 reads SAAADI. This CDR3 has 15 amino acids. CDR3: CASGKGQGVFNEQYF. The CDR3 DNA reads as TGCGCCAGCGGAAAAGGACAGGGGGTTTTCAACGAGCAGTACTTC.

The V and J genes are TRBV29-1 and TRBJ2-5, with 11 bases that match TRBD2. There are 13 residues in the CDR3. Germline CDR1 is SQVTM and CDR2 is ANQGSEA. Trimming removed 4 bases from V and 6 bases from J; junction bases left unmatched: 4. The CDR3: CSVVASGGQTQYF. DNA for the CDR3: TGCAGCGTTGTCGCTAGCGGGGGGCAGACCCAGTACTTC.

This clone was seen a handful of times. V gene TRBV5-4 combines with J gene TRBJ2-3; D possibly corresponds to TRBD2 (5 bases). Germline CDR1 and CDR2: SGHNT and YYREEE (reference sequence). Trimming removed 0 bases from V and 6 bases from J, with 11 bases in between. CDR3 length: 14 amino acids. CDR3 in amino acids: CASSLGTTTDTQYF. In DNA, the CDR3 is TGTGCCAGCAGCTTGGGGACGACTACCGATACGCAGTATTTT. Together with reference TRBV5-4 and TRBJ2-3, the CDR3 gives the full variable domain: ETGVTQSPTHLIKTRGQQVTLRCSSQSGHNTVSWYQQALGQGPQFIFQYYREEENGRGNFPPRFSGLQFPNYSSELNVNALELDDSALYLCASSLGTTTDTQYFGPGTRLTVL.

The genes are TRBV19 and TRBJ1-5; 7 nucleotides align to TRBD1. This CDR3 spans 15 amino acids. The ends lost 6 bases at V and 0 bases at J; junction bases unmatched: 5. Germline V gene lookup returns CDR1 LNHDA and CDR2 SQIVND (reference sequence). CDR3 DNA sequence: TGTGCCAGTAGCACGGGACAGAATAGCAATCAGCCCCAGCATTTT. It encodes CASSTGQNSNQPQHF.

V usage is TRBV11-2 and J usage is TRBJ2-3; D ambiguous. Trimming took off 2 bases at V and 4 bases at J, with 4 bases between the two ends. There are 12 residues in the CDR3. Germline V gene data show CDR1 as SGHAT and CDR2 as FQNNGV. CDR3 residues: CASSLIADTQYF. The CDR3 DNA reads as TGTGCCAGCAGCTTAATAGCAGATACGCAGTATTTT. Together with reference TRBV11-2 and TRBJ2-3, the CDR3 gives the full variable domain: EAGVAQSPRYKIIEKRQSVAFWCNPISGHATLYWYQQILGQGPKLLIQFQNNGVVDDSQLPKDRFSAERLKGVDSTLKIQPAKLEDSAVYLCASSLIADTQYFGPGTRLTVL.

CDR3 loop: CASSVGVSTDTQYF. The CDR3 bases are TGTGCCAGCAGCGTAGGGGTTAGCACAGATACGCAGTATTTT. The chain has TRBV9 and TRBJ2-3, with D unclear. V lost 0 bases, J lost 0 bases, and 5 bases lay in between. The CDR3 runs to 14 residues. Germline-derived CDR1 and CDR2 are SGDLS and YYNGEE.

The CDR3 region is CASSRARQGHFSNQPQHF. The CDR3 DNA reads TGTGCCAGCAGCCGGGCTCGGCAGGGACACTTTAGCAATCAGCCCCAGCATTTT. The chain employs TRBV28 and TRBJ1-5, with D possibly TRBD1 on 6 matching bases. The CDR3 extends over 18 amino acids. The germline CDR1 and CDR2 sequences are MDHEN and SYDVKM. Trimming left V 6 bases short and J 0 bases short, with 21 bases between.

The chain joins TRBV6-1 to TRBJ1-1; a possible D gene is TRBD1 (6 bases). V was pared by 0 bases and J by 8 bases, with 19 bases between. Germline values: CDR1 MNHNS, CDR2 SASEGT. The length of the CDR3 is 16 residues. CDR3 region: CASSEAWQALGAEAFF. The DNA of the CDR3 is TGTGCCAGCAGTGAAGCTTGGCAAGCGCTGGGGGCGGAAGCTTTCTTT.

There are a few counts of this clone. The chain carries TRBV6-5 and TRBJ1-1; D remains unclear. With 0 bases removed from V and 5 bases from J, the gap between germline ends came to 10 bases. Germline-derived CDR1 and CDR2 are MNHEY and SVGAGI. CDR3 size: 14 residues. CDR3 sequence reads: CASSYSTQGTEAFF. Here the CDR3 DNA reads TGTGCCAGCAGTTACTCGACGCAAGGGACTGAAGCTTTCTTT.

V gene TRBV6-5 combines with J gene TRBJ2-2, with D unresolved. The CDR3 totals 12 residues. The V gene lost 5 bases and the J gene lost 6 bases, with 7 bases spanning the gap. Germline V gene data show CDR1 as MNHEY and CDR2 as SVGAGI. CDR3 residues: CASSVYPGELFF. CDR3 coding DNA: TGTGCCAGCAGTGTATACCCCGGGGAGCTGTTTTTT.

This clone was recorded a few times. The rearrangement links TRBV7-2 to TRBJ2-2; TRBD1 might be the D (6 bases). V dropped 5 bases and J dropped 5 bases, with 18 bases sitting between them. The CDR3 length is 16 residues. CDR1 and CDR2 from the germline V gene are SGHTA and FQGNSA. The CDR3 spells CASSLYRESVTGELFF. The CDR3 DNA reads TGTGCCAGCAGCCTATACAGGGAGTCGGTGACCGGGGAGCTGTTTTTT. Combining the CDR3 with reference TRBV7-2 and TRBJ2-2 gives the whole variable domain GAGVSQSPSNKVTEKGKDVELRCDPISGHTALYWYRQSLGQGLEFLIYFQGNSAPDKSGLPSDRFSAERTGGSVSTLTIQRTQQEDSAVYLCASSLYRESVTGELFFGEGSRLTVL.

In this sample, this clone turned up a few times. The chain has TRBV2 and TRBJ2-1, with D possibly being TRBD2 (7 bases). The CDR3 runs 15 residues. Between the trimmed V and J ends, which lost 1 base and 6 bases, there was a span of 13 bases. From germline, CDR1 is SNHLY and CDR2 FYNNEI. This CDR3 is CASSEEAGEGNEQFF. The CDR3 region has the DNA TGTGCCAGCAGTGAAGAGGCAGGGGAGGGCAATGAGCAGTTCTTC.

This clone turned up a few times. The chain employs TRBV6-6 and TRBJ2-3; D may be TRBD1 (5 bases). The CDR3 totals 14 residues. V was cut by 7 bases and J by 4 bases, with 15 bases left in between. CDR1 is MNHNY and CDR2 is SVGAGI in the germline V gene (reference sequence). CDR3 nucleotides: TGTGCCAGCATTTCGGCAGGGTGGTCAGATACGCAGTATTTT. It yields the protein CASISAGWSDTQYF.

This chain connects TRBV30 to TRBJ1-2; 10 bases agree with TRBD1. The CDR3 runs 17 residues. Unmatched junction bases numbered 10, after V lost 0 bases and J lost 3 bases. Germline CDR1 GTSNPN, CDR2 SVGIG (reference sequence). The chain's CDR3 is CAWSVGREGQGYYGYTF. The CDR3 bases are TGTGCCTGGAGTGTAGGGAGAGAGGGACAGGGGTACTATGGCTACACCTTC.

The V gene is TRBV9, the J gene TRBJ2-1; D gene uncertain. V lost 2 bases to trimming and J lost 9 bases, with 12 bases between them. The length of the CDR3 is 13 residues. The germline V gene has CDR1 SGDLS and CDR2 YYNGEE. CDR3 in amino acids: CASSVFVVGEQFF. The DNA of the CDR3 is TGTGCCAGCAGCGTCTTCGTAGTCGGTGAGCAGTTCTTC.

This clone was observed a few times. J is TRBJ2-5 and V is TRBV7-9; the D call may be TRBD1 or TRBD2 (5 bases each). Germline V gene data show CDR1 as SEHNR and CDR2 as FQNEAQ (reference sequence). V was pared by 7 bases and J by 1 base, with 19 bases between. This CDR3 is built from 16 residues. Here the CDR3 reads CASNRRGSGGQETQYF. For the CDR3, the DNA is TGTGCCAGCAACCGTCGGGGCTCTGGGGGCCAAGAGACCCAGTACTTC.

This sequence joins TRBV2 and TRBJ2-3; D is unclear. Trimming cost V 7 bases and J 3 bases, with 5 bases left between them. This CDR3 has 11 residues. CDR1 is SNHLY, CDR2 FYNNEI, per germline. The CDR3 bases are TGTGCCAGCATAAATACAGATACGCAGTATTTT. Translation: CASINTDTQYF.